The entry below describes one TCR beta chain. This clone was seen only a few times. The antigen it recognizes is unknown. The protein recorded in TCRdb does not match the translated DNA at residue 9; the protein presented here comes from translating the DNA. The gene nomenclature and germline references here are murine. The read comes to an end 3 residues before the CDR3 does, leaving the germline J gene to fill in the end. Libraries came from the immunoSEQ multiplex PCR assay. To provide template for TCR sequencing, every sample had RNA extracted and reverse transcribed into cDNA. First-strand cDNA was synthesized with SuperScript III using a 2:1 mix of oligo-dT and random hexamers. A synthetic immune receptor repertoire was used to gauge amplification bias, and whatever bias remained was removed computationally. Sequencing of the libraries was done on Illumina HiSeq using 60 bp reads that spanned the CDR3 and were read from J toward V. The authors' analysis ran thus. Raw reads were preprocessed to remove errors, and CDR3 was defined by IMGT conventions from the conserved cysteine to phenylalanine. Clonality was computed by normalizing Shannon entropy by log2 of the number of productive unique TCRs and subtracting the result from 1. Scalp TCRbeta sequences were cross-referenced with sorted blood CD4 and CD8 repertoires so that the CD4 or CD8 identity of scalp clones could be inferred. TCRdb took over this immuneACCESS table, retaining in-frame rearrangements with V and J assigned. Such tables are incomplete; in checked studies, under half of the missing clones stem from an unresolved V gene, and the remainder is unexplained. V, J and clone size are those of that table, while D and trimming were read from the DNA. In this sample, 15,000 to 20,000 clones appear, none counted once only. Together, the top ten hold around a third of the sample.

These data originate in a study of CD8+ T cells in alopecia areata (dated by TCRdb to 2017 to 2018). Some background on the complete study: Skin from C3H/HeJ donors aged 6-12 months with spontaneous alopecia was grafted onto female C3H/HeJ recipients aged roughly 7-11 weeks. Scalp clonality was compared among normal scalp (n=4), patchy alopecia areata scalp (n=8), and alopecia totalis/universalis scalp (n=8). RNA was obtained with the PAXgene miRNA kit for fixed scalp, the miRNeasy kit for PBMCs, and the RNeasy kit for mouse skin. immunoSEQ multiplex PCR using 35 Vbeta forward primers and 13 Jbeta reverse primers was used to amplify TCRbeta CDR3 regions. In humans, TCRbeta sequencing was performed on scalp tissue and on sorted CD4+ and CD8+ peripheral blood T cells from healthy controls and from patients with patchy or totalis/universalis alopecia areata. The study used high-throughput TCRbeta sequencing to examine T cell clonal expansion in alopecia areata, in both the C3H/HeJ mouse model and human patients.

The full study reports these points: Unlike mouse skin, where gammadelta T cells dominate, normal human skin contains resident alphabeta T cells that get sequenced too, which complicates analysis of the scalp TCR repertoire. Lesional scalp, especially in alopecia totalis/universalis, showed higher clonality and more expanded CD8+ clones than normal scalp, suggesting antigenic drive. Shared TCR sequences between patients were less evident than in mice, which may be partly attributable to HLA diversity in the patient population.

Pooled mouse cutaneous lymph node cells were stained for CD4, CD8alpha, NKG2D, NKG2ACE and other markers, then sorted on a BD Influx. Its CDR3 holds 12 amino acids, cysteine through phenylalanine. Part of the CDR3 DNA is given, 27 bases translated from base 1. Deletion took 5 bases off V and 9 bases off J, with a span of 9 bases between the germline ends. The germline V gene (reference sequence) sets CDR1 to FNHDT and CDR2 to SITEND. The chain employs TRBV19 and TRBJ1-6; the D region possibly corresponds to TRBD1 (6 bases align). TRBJ1-6 is an ORF, and what it does is uncertain. This clonotype originated in a C3H/HeJ mouse with alopecia areata. Regarding MHC type, mice of this strain are H2-k. Material for sequencing was CD8+ T cells sorted from a lymph node. CDR3 reads: CASSYRASPLYF. The covered CDR3 bases are TGTGCCAGCAGCTACAGGGCTTCGCCC.